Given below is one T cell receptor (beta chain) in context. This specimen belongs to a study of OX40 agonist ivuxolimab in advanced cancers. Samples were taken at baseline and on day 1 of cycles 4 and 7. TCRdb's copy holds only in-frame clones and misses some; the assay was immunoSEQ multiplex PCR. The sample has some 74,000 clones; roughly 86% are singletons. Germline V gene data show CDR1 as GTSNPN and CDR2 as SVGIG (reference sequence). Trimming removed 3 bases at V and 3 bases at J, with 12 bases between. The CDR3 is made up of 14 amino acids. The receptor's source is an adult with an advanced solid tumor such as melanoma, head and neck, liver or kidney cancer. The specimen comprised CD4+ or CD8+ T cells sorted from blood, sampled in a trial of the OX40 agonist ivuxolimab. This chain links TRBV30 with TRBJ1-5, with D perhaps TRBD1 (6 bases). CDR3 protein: CAWSSGQLNQPQHF. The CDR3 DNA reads TGTGCCTGGAGCTCAGGACAGCTCAATCAGCCCCAGCATTTT.